Listed here are 4 T cell receptor beta chains from one sample, sequenced in a study of PD-1 blockade in classical Hodgkin lymphoma (dated by TCRdb to the early 2020s). Receptor libraries were prepared by the immunoSEQ multiplex PCR assay. This immuneACCESS table, as held by TCRdb, lists in-frame sequences with V and J called but not all clones. Of the missing ones, under half trace to an unresolved V gene in checked studies; the others have no known cause. The sample records about 14,000 clones, around 84% of which are singletons. Less than 25% of the sample is held by the ten biggest clonotypes. The sample's time point label, decoded: cycle 1 day 1 (C1D1), immediately before nivolumab initiation. Relapse after autologous stem cell transplantation had occurred in all trial patients, and cohorts A, B and C were distinguished by prior brentuximab vedotin exposure. The source material was peripheral blood mononuclear cells (PBMCs), sampled at baseline. These receptors were collected from a human donor with classical Hodgkin lymphoma.

J is TRBJ2-1 and V is TRBV28; a weak D match, TRBD2 (6 bases). The V and J ends lost 8 bases and 0 bases respectively, with 17 bases between them. The CDR3 is 16 amino acids. Looked up from germline, CDR1 is MDHEN and CDR2 is SYDVKM. The CDR3 DNA is TGTGCCAGCGCCCCCGGGGCGGGGTTCTCCTACAATGAGCAGTTCTTC. This sequence encodes CASAPGAGFSYNEQFF.

The chain has TRBV28 and TRBJ2-5; no firm D call. The germline V and J ends were trimmed by 5 bases and 7 bases, with 11 bases remaining between them. In germline, CDR1 is MDHEN, CDR2 SYDVKM. The CDR3 sequence is 12 residues long. Here the CDR3 DNA reads TGTGCCAGCAGTAAGGATATCGCGACCCAGTACTTC. Its translation is CASSKDIATQYF.

The gene calls are TRBV5-1 and TRBJ2-3; D is perhaps TRBD2 (5 bases). Germline CDR1 is SGHRS and CDR2 is YFSETQ. V lost 2 bases and J lost 2, with 9 bases in between. The CDR3 totals 14 residues. Here the CDR3 reads CASSFSETTDTQYF. Here the CDR3 DNA reads TGCGCCAGCAGCTTTAGCGAGACCACAGATACGCAGTATTTT.

The V call is TRBV9, the J call TRBJ2-2; 10 nucleotides agree with TRBD2. From germline, CDR1 is SGDLS and CDR2 YYNGEE. The junction had 6 bases not matched to a gene; V was cut back by 5 bases and J by 5 bases. The CDR3 contains 15 residues. The CDR3 DNA sequence: TGTGCCAGCAGGGCAGCGGGGGGGCCGACCGGGGAGCTGTTTTTT. This encodes CASRAAGGPTGELFF.